The 10 T cell receptor beta chains listed next were all sequenced from one sample in a study of blood T cell repertoires in COVID-19. Profiling relied on immunoSEQ multiplex PCR, and the TCRdb table lists in-frame clones only, not all of them. The sample lists approximately 80,000 clones, roughly 85% seen once, with 45% in the top ten. Sequences were obtained from peripheral blood. The receptors shown here come from a human donor in a cohort sampled during active COVID-19.

The chain joins TRBV6-5 to TRBJ2-2; 9 bases match TRBD2. The ends lost 3 bases at V and 6 bases at J; junction bases unmatched: 5. This CDR3 spans 15 amino acids. CDR1 and CDR2 (germline): MNHEY, SVGAGI. In DNA form, the CDR3 reads TGTGCCAGCAGTTATAGCGGGAGTCGACCCGGGGAGCTGTTTTTT. It specifies CASSYSGSRPGELFF.

For this clone: The same CDR3 can be traced to other DNA sequences in this sample. The rearrangement links TRBV5-1 to TRBJ2-1; possible D gene TRBD2, 6 bases. This CDR3 has 16 residues. Germline CDR1 is SGHRS and CDR2 is YFSETQ. Trimming stripped 4 bases from V and 2 bases from J, with 16 bases between. The CDR3, as DNA: TGCGCCAGCAGCCCGATTTCGGGGGTAACCTACAATGAGCAGTTCTTC. Residues: CASSPISGVTYNEQFF. Drawing the rest from reference TRBV5-1 and TRBJ2-1, the complete variable domain is KAGVTQTPRYLIKTRGQQVTLSCSPISGHRSVSWYQQTPGQGLQFLFEYFSETQRNKGNFPGRFSGRQFSNSRSEMNVSTLELGDSALYLCASSPISGVTYNEQFFGPGTRLTVL.

The chain is built from TRBV5-6 and TRBJ1-5, with D hard to call. From germline, CDR1 is SGHDT and CDR2 YYEEEE. Trimming took 4 bases from V and 0 from J, leaving 11 bases between them. This CDR3 spans 15 amino acids. CDR3: CASSVGLFSNQPQHF. CDR3 DNA sequence: TGTGCCAGCAGCGTTGGCCTGTTTAGCAATCAGCCCCAGCATTTT.

CDR3 DNA: TGTGCCAGCAGTTACGCCGAGTATAGCTATGGCTACACCTTC. It codes for CASSYAEYSYGYTF. The chain joins TRBV6-6 to TRBJ1-2; unclear D gene. V was pared by 2 bases and J by 4 bases, with 11 bases between. Germline CDR1 is MNHNY and CDR2 is SVGAGI (reference sequence). This CDR3 region has 14 residues.

This clone was observed a few times. This chain joins TRBV4-1 and TRBJ2-2; TRBD2 agrees at 8 bases. Germline lookup yields CDR1 MGHRA and CDR2 YSYEKL. CDR3 length equals 16 residues. J lost 4 bases, V lost 0 bases, and 4 bases had no gene match. The CDR3 bases are TGCGCCAGCAGCCAAGACAGCGGGAGAAGCACCGGGGAGCTGTTTTTT. As protein: CASSQDSGRSTGELFF.

V usage is TRBV6-2 or TRBV6-3 and J usage is TRBJ2-7; 12 bases agree with TRBD2. Germline V gene data show CDR1 as MNHEY and CDR2 as SVGEGT. The CDR3 is 15 residues long. The trim removed 5 bases at V and 7 bases at J, leaving 9 bases unmatched. The CDR3 region is CASSALAGGLHEQYF. In DNA, the CDR3 is TGTGCCAGCAGTGCCCTAGCGGGGGGGCTTCATGAGCAGTACTTC.

The chain joins TRBV7-9 to TRBJ1-4, with TRBD1 matching 9 bases. The CDR3 has 17 residues. CDR1 is SEHNR, CDR2 FQNEAQ, per germline (reference sequence). The junction had 10 bases not matched to a gene; V was cut back by 5 bases and J by 3 bases. CDR3 loop: CASSATLQGAANEKLFF. DNA of the CDR3: TGTGCCAGCAGCGCCACGTTACAGGGGGCGGCTAATGAAAAACTGTTTTTT. Looking up the rest from reference TRBV7-9 and TRBJ1-4 gives the full variable domain: DTGVSQNPRHKITKRGQNVTFRCDPISEHNRLYWYRQTLGQGPEFLTYFQNEAQLEKSRLLSDRFSAERPKGSFSTLEIQRTEQGDSAMYLCASSATLQGAANEKLFFGSGTQLSVL.

CDR3 residues: CASSFGRSYNEQFF. DNA of the CDR3: TGTGCCAGCAGCTTTGGGCGCTCCTACAATGAGCAGTTCTTC. The J gene is TRBJ2-1, the V gene TRBV7-2; D uncertain. Between the trimmed V and J ends, which lost 3 bases and 0 bases, there was a span of 6 bases. The CDR3 consists of 14 residues. Germline assignment: CDR1 SGHTA and CDR2 FQGNSA.

The V gene is TRBV13, the J gene TRBJ2-2, with TRBD2 matching 7 bases. The CDR3 contains 17 residues. Germline V gene data show CDR1 as PRHDT and CDR2 as FYEKMQ (reference sequence). The J segment lost 2 bases and the V segment lost 5 bases, leaving 11 bases of the junction unmatched. For the CDR3, the DNA is TGTGCCAGCAGCCCCCCTCGCGGGGACTACAACACCGGGGAGCTGTTTTTT. Protein sequence: CASSPPRGDYNTGELFF.

V usage is TRBV19 and J usage is TRBJ2-1; TRBD2 matches at 9 bases. The CDR3 totals 15 residues. Germline CDR1 reads LNHDA; CDR2 reads SQIVND (reference sequence). V gave up 4 bases and J gave up 5 bases; unmatched junction bases: 6. The CDR3 DNA is TGTGCCAGTAGTAAAAGCGGGGGGCACCACAATGAGCAGTTCTTC. This sequence encodes CASSKSGGHHNEQFF.